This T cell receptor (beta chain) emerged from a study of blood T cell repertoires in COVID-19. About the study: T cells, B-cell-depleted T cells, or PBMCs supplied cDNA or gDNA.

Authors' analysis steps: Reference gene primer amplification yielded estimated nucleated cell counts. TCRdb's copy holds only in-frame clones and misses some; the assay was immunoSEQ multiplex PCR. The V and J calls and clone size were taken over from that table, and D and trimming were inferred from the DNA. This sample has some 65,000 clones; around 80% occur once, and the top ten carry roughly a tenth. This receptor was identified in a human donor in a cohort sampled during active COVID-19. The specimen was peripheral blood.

The CDR3 DNA is TGTGCCAGCAAGTCGACAGCGACCCGTTGCGAGCAGTACTTC. Protein sequence: CASKSTATRCEQYF. The chain employs TRBV6-4 and TRBJ2-7, with D tentatively TRBD1 (5 bases). Germline loops: CDR1 MRHNA, CDR2 SNTAGT. The CDR3 is made up of 14 amino acids. Trimming shortened V by 7 bases and J by 6 bases, and 19 bases separated the two germline ends.